The following is a TCR beta chain sequence with its context. Its target is not known. V lost 5 bases, J lost 5 bases, and 9 bases lay in between. Germline CDR1 MDHEN, CDR2 SYDVKM. There are 12 residues in the CDR3. This sample is part of a study of PD-1 blockade in classical Hodgkin lymphoma. Produced via immunoSEQ multiplex PCR; TCRdb's table is partial and in-frame only. The sample has 20,000 to 30,000 clones, more than 80% seen once. Each patient relapsed following autologous stem cell transplantation, and prior brentuximab vedotin exposure differed. Regarding the study as a whole: Newly diagnosed patients had baseline TCR diversity that was reportedly lower than that of healthy donors. CD4+ TCR diversity climbed significantly by C4D1, unlike CD8+ TCR diversity.

The material sequenced was peripheral blood mononuclear cells (PBMCs), taken before the second cycle of nivolumab. The rearrangement links TRBV28 to TRBJ1-1, with D perhaps matching TRBD1 (6 bases). This TCR was sampled from a human donor with classical Hodgkin lymphoma. This CDR3 reads CASSLQGTEAFF. DNA for the CDR3: TGTGCCAGCAGTCTACAGGGAACTGAAGCTTTCTTT.